Listed here are 17 T cell receptor beta chains from one sample, sequenced in a study of monozygotic twins with inflammatory bowel disease. One entry per CDR3 protein, without DNA, is what TCRdb gives after re-calling the 5' RACE reads. There are about 450,000 distinct CDR3 sequences in the sample, with about 2.3% held by the top ten. Specimen: blood. The receptors were gathered from a human donor with ulcerative colitis or Crohn's disease, or a healthy co-twin of an affected twin (not recorded which).

The gene calls are TRBV18 and TRBJ2-2. This CDR3 is built from 16 residues. The germline gives CDR1 KGHSH, CDR2 LQKENI. The CDR3 sequence is CASSPSRLGNTGELFF.

CDR3 in amino acids: CASSLPGELNTEAFF. The rearrangement uses TRBV7-9 and TRBJ1-1; TCRdb names TRBD1, which stays unverified in the absence of DNA. Germline CDR1 SEHNR, CDR2 FQNEAQ (reference sequence). The CDR3 is 15 amino acids.

The CDR3 reads CSASPGSGTDTQYF. The genes are TRBV20-1 and TRBJ2-3; TCRdb outputs TRBD1, but without DNA this stays unchecked. The CDR3 spans 14 residues. Germline V gene data show CDR1 as DFQATT and CDR2 as SNEGSKA (reference sequence).

V usage is TRBV6-6 and J usage is TRBJ2-3; without DNA, the TCRdb call of TRBD1 cannot be checked. Germline V CDR1 and CDR2: MNHNY, SVGAGI (reference sequence). The CDR3 is 13 amino acids. Here the CDR3 reads CASRDRSTDTQYF.

The rearrangement uses TRBV14 and TRBJ2-4; TCRdb's D gene call, TRBD2, goes unchecked for lack of DNA. Germline lookup yields CDR1 SGHDN and CDR2 FVKESK. The CDR3 runs to 15 residues. This chain's CDR3 is CASSPGLAGGGIQYF. Together with reference TRBV14 and TRBJ2-4, the CDR3 gives the full variable domain: EAGVTQFPSHSVIEKGQTVTLRCDPISGHDNLYWYRRVMGKEIKFLLHFVKESKQDESGMPNNRFLAERTGGTYSTLKVQPAELEDSGVYFCASSPGLAGGGIQYFGAGTRLSVL.

Here the CDR3 reads CSASHRVGSEAFF. The chain is built from TRBV20-1 and TRBJ1-1; as DNA is missing, the TRBD1 call by TCRdb cannot be tested. Germline V lookup: CDR1 DFQATT, CDR2 SNEGSKA (reference sequence). CDR3 size: 13 residues.

The V gene is TRBV10-3, the J gene TRBJ2-1; TCRdb's D gene call, TRBD2, goes unchecked for lack of DNA. The V gene's germline CDR1 is ENHRY and CDR2 SYGVKD. This CDR3 is built from 16 residues. This CDR3 reads CAIRDPGTSGDNEQFF.

This CDR3 reads CASSVGDAPNSPLHF. The rearrangement joins TRBV7-6 to TRBJ1-6; TCRdb picks TRBD1, but there is no DNA to check that call. Germline V CDR1 and CDR2: SGHVS, FNYEAQ. The CDR3 contains 15 residues.

The chain's CDR3 is CASSYDARTGYYGYTF. The rearrangement joins TRBV6-5 to TRBJ1-2; TCRdb designates TRBD1, a call that cannot be tested without DNA. CDR1 is MNHEY, CDR2 SVGAGI, per germline. The CDR3 sequence is 16 residues long.

This rearrangement joins TRBV29-1 to TRBJ2-2; there is no DNA to check the TCRdb D call of TRBD1. The CDR3 is 13 amino acids. CDR1 SQVTM and CDR2 ANQGSEA come from the germline V gene. CDR3 in amino acids: CSAQTRGTGELFF.

The V call is TRBV10-3, the J call TRBJ2-7; there is no DNA to check the TCRdb D call of TRBD2. Germline CDR1 is ENHRY and CDR2 is SYGVKD. This CDR3 has 15 amino acids. CDR3: CAISESGLERYEQYF.

The chain links TRBV20-1 to TRBJ2-7; the D call of TRBD2 rests on TCRdb alone, since no DNA is present to check it. The CDR3 is made up of 15 amino acids. Germline V gene lookup returns CDR1 DFQATT and CDR2 SNEGSKA (reference sequence). The CDR3 reads CSAGYTGLGRDEQYF.

CDR3 protein: CASSPSPTSYMNTEAFF. The chain employs TRBV3-1 and TRBJ1-1. CDR3 length equals 17 residues. Germline assignment: CDR1 LGHDT and CDR2 YNNKEL (reference sequence). The variable domain in full, with the rest retrieved from reference TRBV3-1 and TRBJ1-1, is DTAVSQTPKYLVTQMGNDKSIKCEQNLGHDTMYWYKQDSKKFLKIMFSYNNKELIINETVPNRFSPKSPDKAHLNLHINSLELGDSAVYFCASSPSPTSYMNTEAFFGQGTRLTVV.

The genes are TRBV5-1 and TRBJ2-7; the TCRdb D gene call, TRBD2, has no DNA to confirm it. The germline V gene encodes CDR1 SGHRS and CDR2 YFSETQ. The CDR3 has 16 amino acids. CDR3 in amino acids: CASSLGALGRDNEQYF.

The rearrangement links TRBV5-1 to TRBJ1-3. The germline gives CDR1 SGHRS, CDR2 YFSETQ. This CDR3 has 16 residues. CDR3 sequence reads: CASSLVPDSSGNTIYF.

The chain carries TRBV5-1 and TRBJ1-2. Germline assignment: CDR1 SGHRS and CDR2 YFSETQ. CDR3 length equals 13 residues. CDR3 amino acids: CASSAISALGYTF.

CDR3 loop: CASITVICSYEQYF. The rearrangement uses TRBV19 and TRBJ2-7. CDR3 size: 14 residues. Germline loops: CDR1 LNHDA, CDR2 SQIVND (reference sequence). Full variable domain (rest looked up from reference TRBV19 and TRBJ2-7): DGGITQSPKYLFRKEGQNVTLSCEQNLNHDAMYWYRQDPGQGLRLIYYSQIVNDFQKGDIAEGYSVSREKKESFPLTVTSAQKNPTAFYLCASITVICSYEQYFGPGTRLTVT.